This TCR beta chain is from a study of blood T cell repertoires in COVID-19. From germline, CDR1 is MNHEY and CDR2 SVGAGI. J gave up 7 bases and V 7 bases, and 7 bases lay outside the gene matches. The CDR3 totals 14 residues. Seattle patients were enrolled during active infection and followed longitudinally. Methods used by the authors: The authors estimated nucleated cell counts from reference gene primer amplification. Some clones are missing from TCRdb's copy, which holds only in-frame ones; the method was immunoSEQ multiplex PCR. V, J and clone size were drawn from that table, and D and trimming were deduced from the DNA. The data contain roughly 150,000 clones, about 88% of them singletons.

This clonotype was sampled from a woman in her sixties or seventies with COVID-19, enrolled during active disease. Material for sequencing was peripheral blood. The chain is built from TRBV6-5 and TRBJ1-6; 7 positions agree with TRBD1. The chain's CDR3 is CASNPGTDNSPLHF. In DNA, the CDR3 is TGTGCCAGCAACCCCGGGACAGACAATTCACCCCTCCACTTT.